This TCR beta chain derives from a study of T cells after yellow fever vaccination. Background on the study: SMART-Seq v4 Ultra Low Input prepared the low-cell-number fractions.

This clonotype was observed a handful of times. Its antigen is undetermined. Study outcomes and limitations: The study found a weaker secondary response that peaked faster, day 5 versus 15. Overall, a small share of clonotypes was seen in both CD4 and CD8 compartments.

The CDR3 is made up of 13 amino acids. CDR1 is DFQATT, CDR2 SNEGSKA, per germline (reference sequence). The V end lost 3 bases, the J end lost 13 bases, and 16 bases lay between the germline ends. TCR cDNA was made by 5'RACE template switching, adding a universal primer site and UMIs. From the 5' RACE reads, TCRdb called clonotypes with MiXCR, one entry per CDR3 protein. The profile shows some 390,000 distinct CDR3 sequences, about 6% of them singletons. Source: PBMCs, taken 5 days after the yellow fever booster vaccination. The source is a young man who received the YFV17D yellow fever vaccine. The chain recombines TRBV20-1 with TRBJ1-6, with D hard to call. CDR3 in amino acids: CSARSQLDHPLHF. The CDR3, as DNA: TGCAGTGCTAGGAGTCAGTTAGATCACCCCCTCCACTTT.